These 24 T cell receptor beta chains were all obtained from the same sample, sequenced in a study of blood T cell repertoires in COVID-19. The table came from immunoSEQ multiplex PCR; TCRdb's copy has only in-frame clones and leaves some out. The table records some 89,000 clones, approximately 90% of them present only once. Material for sequencing was peripheral blood. These receptor sequences come from a man in his 60s with acute or convalescent COVID-19.

The genes are TRBV7-9 and TRBJ1-4; D possibly corresponds to TRBD1 (6 bases). This CDR3 spans 14 amino acids. The germline V gene encodes CDR1 SEHNR and CDR2 FQNEAQ (reference sequence). V gave up 8 bases and J gave up 7 bases, with 17 bases separating them. Here the CDR3 reads CASSNGGAGEKLFF. CDR3 nucleotides: TGTGCCAGCTCCAACGGGGGGGCAGGTGAAAAACTGTTTTTT.

The rearrangement links TRBV9 to TRBJ1-6; 7 bases line up with TRBD1. The junction had 8 bases not matched to a gene; V was cut back by 0 bases and J by 8 bases. The CDR3 is made up of 16 amino acids. Germline CDR1 is SGDLS and CDR2 is YYNGEE. The CDR3 sequence is CASSVEGTGVYSPLHF. CDR3 DNA sequence: TGTGCCAGCAGCGTAGAGGGAACAGGGGTTTATTCACCCCTCCACTTT.

This chain joins TRBV7-7 and TRBJ2-1, with 11 bases lining up with TRBD2. The CDR3 is 16 residues long. Germline CDR1 reads SSHAT; CDR2 reads FNYEAQ (reference sequence). Unmatched junction bases numbered 7, after V lost 5 bases and J lost 4 bases. The CDR3 DNA follows: TGTGCCAGCAGCCCTCTACTAGCGGGGGTTTACAATGAGCAGTTCTTC. Translating gives CASSPLLAGVYNEQFF.

This clone was found a few times. The gene calls are TRBV11-3 and TRBJ2-7; 7 bases align to TRBD1. The germline CDR1 and CDR2 sequences are SGHNT and YENEEA. V shed 5 bases and J 13 bases; nucleotides not matched to a gene: 11. The CDR3 loop spans 12 amino acids. The CDR3 here is CASSPTSGTVYF. Here the CDR3 DNA reads TGTGCCAGCAGCCCTACCTCCGGGACAGTCTACTTC.

This chain connects TRBV6-6 to TRBJ1-2, with TRBD1 as a possible D gene (6 bases). Trimming left V 7 bases short and J 2 bases short, with 17 bases between. This CDR3 has 15 residues. Germline V lookup: CDR1 MNHNY, CDR2 SVGAGI (reference sequence). DNA of the CDR3: TGTGCCAGCAACGATAGAGGGGACACCAACTATGGCTACACCTTC. Translation: CASNDRGDTNYGYTF.

This clone showed up just once. The junction shows a germline mismatch at one end, possibly a read error. This chain joins TRBV3-1 (or the pseudogene TRBV3-2) and TRBJ1-2; TRBD1 aligns across 8 bases. CDR1 is LGHDT, CDR2 YNNKEL, per germline (reference sequence). This CDR3 comprises 15 residues. The CDR3 sequence: CASSPRTGSHYGHTF. The CDR3, as DNA: TGTGCCAGCAGCCCCCGGACAGGGAGTCACTATGGCCACACCTTC.

The gene calls are TRBV15 and TRBJ2-1, with 9 bases aligning to TRBD1. This CDR3 comprises 15 residues. Trimming cost V 2 bases and J 7 bases; bases outside gene matches: 6. Germline CDR1 is LNHNV and CDR2 is YYDKDF (reference sequence). The CDR3 DNA reads TGTGCCACCAGCAGATGGACAGGGGCCGTAAATGAGCAGTTCTTC. It encodes CATSRWTGAVNEQFF. The entire variable domain, with the rest obtained from reference TRBV15 and TRBJ2-1, is as follows: DAMVIQNPRYQVTQFGKPVTLSCSQTLNHNVMYWYQQKSSQAPKLLFHYYDKDFNNEADTPDNFQSRRPNTSFCFLDIRSPGLGDTAMYLCATSRWTGAVNEQFFGPGTRLTVL.

J is TRBJ1-1 and V is TRBV5-1; D might be TRBD1 (5 bases). From germline, CDR1 is SGHRS and CDR2 YFSETQ. V lost 4 bases and J 5 bases, leaving 15 bases between the germline ends. This CDR3 has 14 residues. The CDR3 loop is CASSLSQGRTEAFF. In DNA form, the CDR3 reads TGCGCCAGCAGCCTTTCCCAGGGCAGGACTGAAGCTTTCTTT.

This chain connects TRBV30 to TRBJ1-4; tentatively, D is TRBD1 (5 bases). The CDR3 has 15 residues. V was cut by 4 bases and J by 3 bases, with 15 bases left in between. Germline CDR1 and CDR2: GTSNPN and SVGIG (reference sequence). This CDR3 reads CAWTHLDRANEKLFF. The CDR3 region has the DNA TGTGCCTGGACTCACCTAGACAGAGCTAATGAAAAACTGTTTTTT.

The rearrangement joins TRBV6-5 to TRBJ1-1; weak D call: TRBD1 (5 bases). The CDR3 is made up of 15 amino acids. Germline V gene lookup returns CDR1 MNHEY and CDR2 SVGAGI. Trimming removed 7 bases at V and 5 bases at J, with 20 bases between. CDR3 bases: TGTGCCAGCACCCCTCATCAGGAGGGGAGAACTGAAGCTTTCTTT. It specifies CASTPHQEGRTEAFF.

CDR3 region: CSASARGDGYTF. DNA of the CDR3: TGCAGTGCTAGTGCCAGGGGCGATGGCTACACCTTC. The chain recombines TRBV20-1 with TRBJ1-2, with a weak D call TRBD1 (6 bases). Germline-derived CDR1 and CDR2 are DFQATT and SNEGSKA (reference sequence). Trimming stripped 3 bases from V and 6 bases from J, with 11 bases between. The CDR3 is made up of 12 amino acids.

This clone has a handful of counts. V is TRBV6-1 and J is TRBJ1-5; 7 bases align to TRBD1. V lost 2 bases, J lost 1 base, and 14 bases stayed unmatched. Looked up from germline, CDR1 is MNHNS and CDR2 is SASEGT. CDR3 length equals 19 residues. CDR3 coding DNA: TGTGCCAGCAGTGAATATCCAGCGACAGGGATCGGGAGCAATCAGCCCCAGCATTTT. Protein: CASSEYPATGIGSNQPQHF.

The chain uses TRBV5-1 and TRBJ2-1; D may be TRBD2 (5 bases). V was shortened by 1 base and J by 0 bases, with 23 bases between the two germline ends. Per germline, CDR1 SGHRS and CDR2 YFSETQ. This CDR3 is built from 20 residues. The DNA for the CDR3 is TGCGCCAGCAGCTTGCCCTCGGGAAGAGAGGTTGCTCCCTCCTACAATGAGCAGTTCTTC. Translation: CASSLPSGREVAPSYNEQFF.

A single count supports this clone. The chain combines TRBV19 with TRBJ1-1, with TRBD1 matching over 10 bases. Germline CDR1 reads LNHDA; CDR2 reads SQIVND (reference sequence). The CDR3 loop spans 19 amino acids. V trimming: 3 bases; J trimming: 4 bases; junction bases outside the gene matches: 17. The CDR3 DNA is TGTGCCAGTAGTATTGGCTTTGGGACAGGGGACCCTTTGGGCACTGAAGCTTTCTTT. It is translated as CASSIGFGTGDPLGTEAFF. The variable domain in full, completed from reference TRBV19 and TRBJ1-1, reads DGGITQSPKYLFRKEGQNVTLSCEQNLNHDAMYWYRQDPGQGLRLIYYSQIVNDFQKGDIAEGYSVSREKKESFPLTVTSAQKNPTAFYLCASSIGFGTGDPLGTEAFFGQGTRLTVV.

The chain uses TRBV10-3 and TRBJ1-3; a weak D match, TRBD1 (5 bases). V was clipped by 5 bases and J by 4 bases, with 18 bases between them. In germline, CDR1 is ENHRY, CDR2 SYGVKD. The CDR3 has 16 residues. The CDR3: CAISSPTGRGGNTIYF. The CDR3 nucleotides are TGTGCCATCAGTTCCCCAACAGGTCGTGGAGGAAACACCATATATTTT.

V and J are TRBV19 and TRBJ1-6, with 9 bases identical to TRBD1. The ends lost 3 bases at V and 0 bases at J; junction bases unmatched: 6. The length of the CDR3 is 18 residues. Per the germline V gene, CDR1 is LNHDA and CDR2 is SQIVND (reference sequence). The CDR3 DNA is TGTGCCAGTAGTATTCGGGGACAGGGTCGCTCCTATAATTCACCCCTCCACTTT. This sequence encodes CASSIRGQGRSYNSPLHF.

The CDR3: CASSVGTGPTDTQYF. DNA of the CDR3: TGTGCCAGCAGTGTGGGGACAGGGCCCACAGATACGCAGTATTTT. V is TRBV2 and J is TRBJ2-3; 9 bases are a match to TRBD1. The germline CDR1 and CDR2 sequences are SNHLY and FYNNEI. V lost 4 bases to trimming and J lost 2 bases; unmatched junction nucleotides: 4. The CDR3 runs to 15 residues.

The chain has TRBV5-4 and TRBJ2-1; the D gene is possibly TRBD2 (6 bases). The CDR3 loop spans 17 amino acids. The germline V gene encodes CDR1 SGHNT and CDR2 YYREEE (reference sequence). V lost 3 bases, J lost 2 bases, and 18 bases lay in between. The CDR3 protein is CASSSPIGGVTYNEQFF. The CDR3 DNA reads as TGTGCCAGCAGCTCGCCAATAGGAGGGGTGACCTACAATGAGCAGTTCTTC.

The gene calls are TRBV7-9 and TRBJ1-3; possible D gene TRBD1, 5 bases. Deletions cut 5 bases from V and 0 bases from J, with 8 bases between. CDR1 is SEHNR and CDR2 is FQNEAQ in the germline V gene (reference sequence). This CDR3 contains 14 residues. CDR3 nucleotide sequence: TGTGCCAGCAGCCAGGGATTCTCTGGAAACACCATATATTTT. Protein product: CASSQGFSGNTIYF.

The chain has TRBV12-3 or TRBV12-4 and TRBJ1-5; D might be TRBD1 (5 bases). Trimming took 3 bases from V and 6 from J, leaving 9 bases between them. The CDR3 length is 13 residues. CDR3 nucleotide sequence: TGTGCCAGCAGTTTCGGCAGGGCTCAGCCCCAGCATTTT. Encoded protein: CASSFGRAQPQHF.

This chain links TRBV7-9 with TRBJ1-4; D is uncertain. Trimming stripped 1 base from V and 7 bases from J, with 10 bases between. This CDR3 contains 14 residues. CDR1 and CDR2 (germline): SEHNR, FQNEAQ (reference sequence). The CDR3 loop reads CASSLVTQAEKLFF. As DNA, the CDR3 is TGTGCCAGCAGCTTAGTTACCCAGGCTGAAAAACTGTTTTTT.

The CDR3 sequence is CASSVGGIGGSGNTIYF. CDR3 DNA: TGTGCCAGCAGCGTAGGGGGTATAGGGGGAAGTGGAAACACCATATATTTT. The rearrangement joins TRBV9 to TRBJ1-3; TRBD1 might be the D (6 bases). The CDR3 loop spans 17 amino acids. CDR1 SGDLS and CDR2 YYNGEE come from the germline V gene. V was trimmed by 0 bases and J by 3 bases, leaving 16 bases between them.

This sequence joins TRBV5-5 and TRBJ1-1; D gene unclear. The germline V gene encodes CDR1 SGHKS and CDR2 YYEKEE (reference sequence). CDR3 length: 11 amino acids. The V end was cut by 3 bases, the J end by 3 bases, with 3 bases between. The chain's CDR3 is CASSSYTEAFF. CDR3 DNA: TGTGCCAGCAGCTCTTACACTGAAGCTTTCTTT.

The chain employs TRBV5-1 and TRBJ1-4; no reliable D call. Germline V lookup: CDR1 SGHRS, CDR2 YFSETQ. Deletions cut 0 bases from V and 14 bases from J, with 11 bases between. This CDR3 region has 12 residues. Written as DNA, the CDR3 is TGCGCCAGCAGCTTGGAAGGCAGGTGGCTGTTTTTT. It specifies CASSLEGRWLFF.